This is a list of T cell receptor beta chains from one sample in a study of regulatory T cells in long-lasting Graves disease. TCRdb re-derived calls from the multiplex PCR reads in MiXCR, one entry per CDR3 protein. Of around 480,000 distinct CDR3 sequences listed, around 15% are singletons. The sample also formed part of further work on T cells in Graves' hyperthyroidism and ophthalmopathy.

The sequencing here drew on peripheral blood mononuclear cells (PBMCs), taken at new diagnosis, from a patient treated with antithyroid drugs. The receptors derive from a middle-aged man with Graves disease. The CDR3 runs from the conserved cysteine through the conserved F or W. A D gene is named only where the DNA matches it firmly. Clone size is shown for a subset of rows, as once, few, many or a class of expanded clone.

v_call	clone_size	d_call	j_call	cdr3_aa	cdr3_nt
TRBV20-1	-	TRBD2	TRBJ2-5	CSASNLAGETQYF	TGCAGTGCTAGCAATTTAGCGGGAGAGACCCAGTACTTC
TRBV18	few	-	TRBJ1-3	CASSPPPRGNTIYF	TGTGCCAGCTCACCACCTCCAAGAGGAAACACCATATATTTT
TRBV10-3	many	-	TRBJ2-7	CAISEAGYEQYF	TGTGCCATCAGTGAGGCCGGATACGAGCAGTACTTC
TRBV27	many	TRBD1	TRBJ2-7	CASRDRGQTYEQYF	TGTGCCAGCAGGGACAGGGGGCAGACTTACGAGCAGTACTTC
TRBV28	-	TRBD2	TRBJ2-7	CATLGEGSYEQYF	TGTGCCACCCTTGGGGAGGGCTCCTACGAGCAGTACTTC
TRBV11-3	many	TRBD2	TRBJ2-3	CASSPGQQTSGTSTDTQYF	TGTGCCAGCAGCCCCGGACAGCAGACTAGCGGCACAAGCACAGATACGCAGTATTTT
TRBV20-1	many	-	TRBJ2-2	CSARAGLDNTGELFF	TGCAGTGCTAGGGCAGGACTGGATAACACCGGGGAGCTGTTTTTT
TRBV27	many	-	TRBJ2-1	CASSWGGTYNEQFF	TGTGCCAGCAGCTGGGGTGGGACCTACAATGAGCAGTTCTTC
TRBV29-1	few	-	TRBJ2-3	CSVEERRGTDTQYF	TGCAGCGTTGAAGAGCGACGGGGCACAGATACGCAGTATTTT
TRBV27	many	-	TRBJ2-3	CASNTGTDTQYF	TGTGCCAGCAACACAGGCACAGATACGCAGTATTTT
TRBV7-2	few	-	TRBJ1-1	CASSMDAGQNTEAFF	TGTGCCAGCAGCATGGACGCGGGACAGAACACTGAAGCTTTCTTT
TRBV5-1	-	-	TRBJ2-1	CASSWNQQTSSYNEQFF	TGCGCCAGCAGCTGGAACCAGCAGACCAGCTCCTACAATGAGCAGTTCTTC
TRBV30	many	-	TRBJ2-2	CAWTASNTGELFF	TGTGCCTGGACAGCGTCTAACACCGGGGAGCTGTTTTTT
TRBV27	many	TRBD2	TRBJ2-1	CASSLRGLAGYNEQFF	TGTGCCAGCAGTTTACGGGGACTAGCGGGCTACAATGAGCAGTTCTTC
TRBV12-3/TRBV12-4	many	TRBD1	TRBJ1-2	CASSWTGGGYTF	TGTGCCAGCAGTTGGACAGGGGGAGGCTACACCTTC
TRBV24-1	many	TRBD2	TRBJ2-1	CATSDLGGRSEQFF	TGTGCCACCAGTGATTTGGGCGGGAGGAGTGAGCAGTTCTTC
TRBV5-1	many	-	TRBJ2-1	CASSSTYAEQFF	TGTGCCAGCAGCTCCACATATGCTGAGCAGTTCTTC
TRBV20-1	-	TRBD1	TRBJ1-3	CSARVGGDRLVSGNTIYF	TGCAGTGCTAGAGTCGGTGGGGACAGGCTCGTCTCTGGAAACACCATATATTTT
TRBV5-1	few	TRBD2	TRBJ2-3	CASSFGLAGGGDTQYF	TGTGCCAGCAGCTTCGGACTAGCGGGAGGCGGAGATACGCAGTATTTT
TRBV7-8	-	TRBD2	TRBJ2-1	CASRTGTSGTQWLGNEQFF	TGTGCCAGCCGCACCGGGACTAGCGGGACGCAATGGTTGGGAAATGAGCAGTTCTTC
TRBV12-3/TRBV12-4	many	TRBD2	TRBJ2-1	CASTLRASGGPQFF	TGTGCCAGCACCCTAAGGGCTAGCGGAGGCCCGCAGTTCTTC
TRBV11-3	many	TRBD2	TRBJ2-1	CASSFYGAGEQFF	TGTGCCAGCAGCTTCTACGGAGCGGGGGAGCAGTTCTTC
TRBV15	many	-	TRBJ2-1	CATSGSIHTYNEQFF	TGTGCCACCAGCGGTTCGATACATACCTACAATGAGCAGTTCTTC
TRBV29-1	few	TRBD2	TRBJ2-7	CSVEEGTSGYEQYF	TGCAGCGTTGAAGAGGGCACTAGCGGCTACGAGCAGTACTTC
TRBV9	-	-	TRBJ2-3	CTSSVGRGRRTSTDTQYF	TGTACCAGCAGCGTAGGACGGGGCAGGAGGACTAGCACAGATACGCAGTATTTT
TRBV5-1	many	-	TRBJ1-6	CASSWAGTNSPLHF	TGCGCCAGCAGCTGGGCCGGGACCAATTCACCCCTCCACTTT
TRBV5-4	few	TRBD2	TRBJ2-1	CASSLGAGVLDEQFF	TGTGCCAGCAGCTTGGGAGCGGGAGTCCTGGATGAGCAGTTCTTC
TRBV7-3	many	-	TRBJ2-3	CASSRAGGLTDTQYF	TGTGCCAGCAGCCGTGCAGGCGGGCTCACAGATACGCAGTATTTT
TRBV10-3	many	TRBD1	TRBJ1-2	CAISESSTGVGYTF	TGTGCCATCAGTGAGTCGTCGACAGGGGTTGGCTACACCTTC
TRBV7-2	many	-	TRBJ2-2	CASSLSVRAGKNTGELFF	TGTGCCAGCAGCTTATCGGTTAGGGCAGGAAAGAACACCGGGGAGCTGTTTTTT
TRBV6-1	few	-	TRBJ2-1	CASSEAQGFFPQDEQFF	TGTGCCAGCAGTGAAGCGCAAGGTTTTTTTCCCCAGGATGAGCAGTTCTTC
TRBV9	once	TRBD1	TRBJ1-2	CASSVGTGNGYTF	TGTGCCAGCAGCGTAGGGACAGGGAATGGCTACACCTTC
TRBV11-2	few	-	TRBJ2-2	CASSLSVPPTGELFF	TGTGCCAGCAGCTTATCGGTCCCGCCTACCGGGGAGCTGTTTTTT
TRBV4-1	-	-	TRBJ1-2	CASSQIQDGGYGYTF	TGCGCCAGCAGCCAAATTCAGGACGGCGGATATGGCTACACCTTC
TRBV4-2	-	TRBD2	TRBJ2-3	CASSQVVAGDWSTDTQYF	TGTGCCAGCAGCCAAGTGGTAGCGGGAGATTGGAGCACAGATACGCAGTATTTT
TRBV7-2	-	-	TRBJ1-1	CASSFGGWGSNTEAFF	TGTGCCAGCAGCTTCGGGGGGTGGGGATCCAACACTGAAGCTTTCTTT
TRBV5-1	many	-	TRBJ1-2	CASSTELPHHYGYTF	TGCGCCAGCAGCACGGAGCTTCCTCACCACTATGGCTACACCTTC
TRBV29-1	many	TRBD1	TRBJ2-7	CSVGMGTGRNEQYF	TGCAGCGTTGGTATGGGGACAGGGAGAAACGAGCAGTACTTC
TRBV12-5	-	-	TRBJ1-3	CASGPGRSSGNTIYF	TGTGCTAGTGGTCCAGGACGAAGCTCTGGAAACACCATATATTTT
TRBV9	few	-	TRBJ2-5	CASSERAPTETQYF	TGTGCCAGCAGCGAGAGGGCTCCGACGGAGACCCAGTACTTC
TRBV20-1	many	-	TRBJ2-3	CSASPTANTDTQYF	TGCAGTGCTAGTCCGACAGCTAACACAGATACGCAGTATTTT
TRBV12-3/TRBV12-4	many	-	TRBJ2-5	CASSLVRGLDVTQYF	TGTGCCAGCAGTTTAGTCCGAGGGTTGGATGTGACCCAGTACTTC